This T cell receptor beta chain was captured in a study of OX40 agonist ivuxolimab in advanced cancers. Study conclusions and caveats: The 0.1-3.0 mg/kg partial responders had among the lowest clonal expansion.

In regard to this clone: Its matching antigen is unknown.

The germline V gene has CDR1 PRHDT and CDR2 FYEKMQ (reference sequence). Trimming removed 5 bases from V and 2 bases from J; junction bases left unmatched: 9. The CDR3 is made up of 16 amino acids. Profiled with immunoSEQ multiplex PCR; TCRdb holds only in-frame clones, not every one. This sample has 30,000 to 45,000 clones, with about three quarters found just once. Baseline was the first blood sampling point, followed by cycle 4 day 1 and cycle 7 day 1. This receptor was taken from an adult with an advanced solid tumor such as melanoma, head and neck, liver or kidney cancer. The chain employs TRBV13 and TRBJ2-3; 8 bases align to TRBD1. The sequences come from CD4+ or CD8+ T cells sorted from blood, collected in a trial of the OX40 agonist ivuxolimab. The chain's CDR3 is CASSLAGGKFTDTQYF. The CDR3 DNA reads as TGTGCCAGCAGCCTCGCAGGGGGCAAATTCACAGATACGCAGTATTTT.